The present T cell receptor (beta chain) was sequenced within a study of cytomegalovirus exposure and HLA in healthy donors. General study points: Rarity marked most TCR sequences, yet some public TCRs occurred in many donors.

Donors consisted of healthy bone marrow donors. CDR3 size: 13 residues. The germline gives CDR1 MNHEY, CDR2 SMNVEV (reference sequence). For this clone: Its antigen is undetermined. At one of its ends the junction is not consistent with the germline gene, which may arise from a read error.

PCR was performed using 60 Vbeta and 13 Jbeta primers. In the source study's methods: A later analysis counted approximately 88 million unique TCR beta chains, roughly 11 million shared. Produced via immunoSEQ multiplex PCR; TCRdb's table is partial and in-frame only. That table gives V, J and clone size, and the DNA gave D and trimming. This table holds 200,000 to 250,000 clones, more than 75% found once. What was sequenced was PBMCs. This clonotype was sampled from a girl aged 2-10 years in good health and CMV-seronegative. The rearrangement joins TRBV27 to TRBJ1-1, with D perhaps matching TRBD1 (5 bases). CDR3 sequence (DNA): TGTACCAGCAAGCACCAGGGGAACACTGAAGCTTTCTTT. This codes for CTSKHQGNTEAFF.